This T cell receptor (beta chain) stems from a study of T cell changes during pregnancy in multiple sclerosis. Assay used: immunoSEQ multiplex PCR; TCRdb lists only in-frame clones, some missing. The data contain about 38,000 clones, around 90% of them singletons. The germline gives CDR1 MRHNA, CDR2 SNTAGT. The CDR3 runs 18 residues. After removal of 6 bases from V and 0 bases from J, the junction contained 9 bases not matched to a gene. Sequences were derived from CD4+ T cells from peripheral blood mononuclear cells, sampled before pregnancy. The sequence was obtained from a female donor with multiple sclerosis, enrolled in a pregnancy study. V usage is TRBV6-4 and J usage is TRBJ2-3; 13 bases fit TRBD2. CDR3 nucleotides: TGTGCCAGCAGCCGAGGACTAGCGGGGGCCATCAGCACAGATACGCAGTATTTT. Translating it yields CASSRGLAGAISTDTQYF.